This T cell receptor (beta chain) derives from a study of T cells in Graves' hyperthyroidism and ophthalmopathy (dated by TCRdb to the late 2010s). About the study as a whole: To identify TCR V-J signatures that set the groups apart, the researchers used a discovery cohort of about a hundred patients, made up of some 41 with Graves' ophthalmopathy and 55 to 65 with stable Graves' hyperthyroidism. Once sampling was done, hyperthyroidism patients were given methimazole at a starting dose of 30 mg daily, whereas ophthalmopathy patients were given high-dose intravenous methylprednisolone. In roughly six Graves' hyperthyroidism patients, the study also compared T-cell repertoires from thyroid tissue with T-cell repertoires from blood. The 75 to 100 discovery patients were divided at random into training and test sets in a 7:3 ratio. An independent validation cohort of under 20 hyperthyroidism patients and approximately 16 patients who later progressed to ophthalmopathy tested prospective prediction of ophthalmopathy. The paper describes TCR Vbeta CDR3 sequencing of 135 peripheral blood samples, made up of 43 ophthalmopathy patients, 70 to 75 hyperthyroidism patients and roughly 17 progressor patients. Beyond this particular receptor, the publication reports: Sample size was not statistically predetermined, and blinding of investigators to group allocation was not performed. In validation, the model predicted progression to ophthalmopathy a median of about 6.8 months before onset, with about 64% sensitivity and around 76% specificity. A 13 V-J signature model separated ophthalmopathy from stable hyperthyroidism, with 87.88% sensitivity and 81% to 82% specificity in cross-validation and 80%/75% in testing. Most expanded thyroid clonotypes (frequency above 0.001) were also found in blood, which suggests that blood repertoires may mirror thyroid immune responses.

The germline ends are 20 bases apart after V is trimmed by 0 bases and J by 5 bases. Taken from cysteine to phenylalanine, the CDR3 has 17 residues. The sequence is cut down to CDR3 DNA, 51 bases in frame from base 1. From the germline V gene (reference sequence), CDR1 is SGHNT and CDR2 is YYREEE. A patient counted as having stable Graves' hyperthyroidism if no progression to ophthalmopathy occurred over 18 months of follow-up. The hyperthyroidism patients were between 18 and 65 years old and newly diagnosed, with a disease duration of less than 2 months. The study excluded patients with uncontrolled infections, other autoimmune diseases, pregnancy or lactation. Diagnoses relied on clinical symptoms, serum thyroxine and TRAb, thyroid ultrasound and orbital computed tomography. Trizol reagent was used to extract total RNA, and RNA quality was then checked on an Agilent 2100 Bioanalyzer. This clonotype was seen at least ten times. Its antigen target is currently unknown. No much larger clone is present one base from it, and per-base qualities are unavailable.

TCR beta CDR3 regions were amplified from RNA transcripts. A first-round RT-PCR of the TCR CDR3 used the HTBI primer set with the Qiagen OneStep RT-PCR kit. Libraries were constructed in a second round of multiplex PCR, after which size selection and purification were carried out. Paired-end sequencing of the libraries was performed with 100 bp reads on an Illumina HiSeq2000. From the authors' description of their analysis: Raw data were processed with SOAPnuke, discarding reads with adapters, uncalled bases, mean Phred below 15, or no exact constant-primer or identifier match. High-quality paired reads were merged with COPE v1.2.5, and unique nucleotide sequences were defined as clonotypes. MiTCR v1.1 was used to align the clonotypes against IMGT TRBV, TRBD and TRBJ reference segments. The analysis included only V-J combinations with a frequency above 0.0001, which together covered over 98% of the repertoires. The TCS score was defined as F50 (clonal expansion) divided by E x V (chaos), with BLOSUM62-based TCRdist calculated between CDR3 peptides within each V-J. Welch's t-statistics and random forest reduced approximately 520 V-J features to 13, which were used in a naive Bayes classifier (R e1071). The Morisita-Horn index was used to measure how similar the thyroid and blood repertoires were. Using fastp at Q25 and MiXCR, TCRdb reprocessed the public reads and kept productive beta chains. Each record represents a unique CDR3 protein, reported with the most common genes and DNA among its rows. The V and J calls here are based on TCRdb, not the publication. The sample profile shows a few hundred thousand distinct CDR3 sequences; about 43% of them were found once. The ten largest clones take up about 7.8% of the sample.

The TCR comes from a woman younger than 35 with Graves' hyperthyroidism. The material sequenced was peripheral blood or thyroid tissue (not recorded which). The V and J genes are TRBV5-4 and TRBJ2-5; the D gene is tentatively TRBD1 or TRBD2, each matching 5 bases. The CDR3 in this case is CASSLGRDGARGETQYF. The bases are TGTGCCAGCAGCTTGGGTAGGGACGGAGCGCGCGGGGAGACCCAGTACTTC.